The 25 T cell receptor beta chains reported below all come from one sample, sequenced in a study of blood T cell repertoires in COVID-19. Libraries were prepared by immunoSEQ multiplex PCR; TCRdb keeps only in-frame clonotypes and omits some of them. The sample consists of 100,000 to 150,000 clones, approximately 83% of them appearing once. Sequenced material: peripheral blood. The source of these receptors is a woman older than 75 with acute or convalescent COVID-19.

The CDR3 is CASSRDRLGTNYGYTF. In DNA form, the CDR3 reads TGTGCCAGCTCACGTGACAGGTTAGGGACTAACTATGGCTACACCTTC. This chain joins TRBV18 and TRBJ1-2, with a weak D call TRBD1 (6 bases). CDR1 is KGHSH, CDR2 LQKENI, per germline. The CDR3 has 16 amino acids. Trimming stripped 4 bases from V and 0 bases from J, with 15 bases between. Full variable domain (remainder filled in from reference TRBV18 and TRBJ1-2): NAGVMQNPRHLVRRRGQEARLRCSPMKGHSHVYWYRQLPEEGLKFMVYLQKENIIDESGMPKERFSAEFPKEGPSILRIQQVVRGDSAAYFCASSRDRLGTNYGYTFGSGTRLTVV.

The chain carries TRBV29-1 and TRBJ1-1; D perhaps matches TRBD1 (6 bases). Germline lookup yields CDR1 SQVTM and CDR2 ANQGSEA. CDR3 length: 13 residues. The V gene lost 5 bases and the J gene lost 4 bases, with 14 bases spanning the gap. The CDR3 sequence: CSVFPGEATEAFF. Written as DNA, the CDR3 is TGCAGCGTTTTTCCAGGGGAAGCCACTGAAGCTTTCTTT.

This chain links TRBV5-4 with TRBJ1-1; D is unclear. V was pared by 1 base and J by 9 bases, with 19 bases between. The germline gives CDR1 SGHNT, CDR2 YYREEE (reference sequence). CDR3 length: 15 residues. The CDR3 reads CASSLLIGGGHQAFF. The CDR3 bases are TGTGCCAGCAGCTTGTTAATCGGCGGCGGTCATCAAGCTTTCTTT. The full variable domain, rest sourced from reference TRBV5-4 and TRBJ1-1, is ETGVTQSPTHLIKTRGQQVTLRCSSQSGHNTVSWYQQALGQGPQFIFQYYREEENGRGNFPPRFSGLQFPNYSSELNVNALELDDSALYLCASSLLIGGGHQAFFGQGTRLTVV.

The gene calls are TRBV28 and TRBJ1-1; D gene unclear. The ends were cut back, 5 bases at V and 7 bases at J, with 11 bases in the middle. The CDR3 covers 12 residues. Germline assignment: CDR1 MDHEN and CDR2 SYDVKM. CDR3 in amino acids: CASSRWTVEAFF. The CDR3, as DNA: TGTGCCAGCAGTAGGTGGACTGTTGAAGCTTTCTTT.

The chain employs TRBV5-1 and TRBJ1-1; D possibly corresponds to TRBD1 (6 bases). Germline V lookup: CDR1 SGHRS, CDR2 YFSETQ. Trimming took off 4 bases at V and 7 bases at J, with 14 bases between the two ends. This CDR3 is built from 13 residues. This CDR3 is CASSIQGAGEAFF. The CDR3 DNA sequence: TGCGCCAGCAGCATACAGGGCGCGGGTGAAGCTTTCTTT.

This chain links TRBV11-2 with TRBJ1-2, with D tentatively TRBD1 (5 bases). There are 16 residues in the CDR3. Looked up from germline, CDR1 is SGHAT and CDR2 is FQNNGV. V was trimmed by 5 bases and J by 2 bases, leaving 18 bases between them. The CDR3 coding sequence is TGTGCCAGCAGCCCACGTCTCAGGGCGGAGAACTATGGCTACACCTTC. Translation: CASSPRLRAENYGYTF. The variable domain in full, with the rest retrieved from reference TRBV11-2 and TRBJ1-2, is EAGVAQSPRYKIIEKRQSVAFWCNPISGHATLYWYQQILGQGPKLLIQFQNNGVVDDSQLPKDRFSAERLKGVDSTLKIQPAKLEDSAVYLCASSPRLRAENYGYTFGSGTRLTVV.

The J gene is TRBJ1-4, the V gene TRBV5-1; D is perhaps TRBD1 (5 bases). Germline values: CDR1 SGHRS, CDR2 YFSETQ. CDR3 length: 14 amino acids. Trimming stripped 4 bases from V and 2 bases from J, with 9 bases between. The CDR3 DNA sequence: TGCGCCAGCAGCCCGAAGGGGACTAATGAAAAACTGTTTTTT. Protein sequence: CASSPKGTNEKLFF.

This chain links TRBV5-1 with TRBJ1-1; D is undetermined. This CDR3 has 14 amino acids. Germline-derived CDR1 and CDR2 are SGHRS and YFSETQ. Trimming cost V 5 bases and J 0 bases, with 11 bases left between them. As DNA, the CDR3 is TGCGCCAGCAGAACCCTCGGGGTGAACACTGAAGCTTTCTTT. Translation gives CASRTLGVNTEAFF.

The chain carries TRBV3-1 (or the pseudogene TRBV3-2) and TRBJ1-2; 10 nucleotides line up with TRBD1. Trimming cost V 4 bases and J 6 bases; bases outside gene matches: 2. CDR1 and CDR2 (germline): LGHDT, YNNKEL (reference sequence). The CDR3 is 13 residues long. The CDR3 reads CASSLGQGDGYTF. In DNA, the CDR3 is TGTGCCAGCAGCCTTGGACAGGGGGATGGCTACACCTTC.

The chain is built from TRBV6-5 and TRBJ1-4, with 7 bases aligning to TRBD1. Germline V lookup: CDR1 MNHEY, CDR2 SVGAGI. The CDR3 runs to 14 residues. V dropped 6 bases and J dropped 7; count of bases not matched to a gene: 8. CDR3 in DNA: TGTGCCAGCAGACTAAACAGGGGAGGTGAAAAACTGTTTTTT. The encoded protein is CASRLNRGGEKLFF.

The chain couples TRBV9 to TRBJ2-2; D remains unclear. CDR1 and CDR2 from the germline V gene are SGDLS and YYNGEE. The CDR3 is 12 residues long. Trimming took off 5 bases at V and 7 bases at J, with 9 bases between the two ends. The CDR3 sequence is CASSALHGELFF. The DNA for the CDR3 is TGTGCCAGCAGTGCACTCCACGGGGAGCTGTTTTTT.

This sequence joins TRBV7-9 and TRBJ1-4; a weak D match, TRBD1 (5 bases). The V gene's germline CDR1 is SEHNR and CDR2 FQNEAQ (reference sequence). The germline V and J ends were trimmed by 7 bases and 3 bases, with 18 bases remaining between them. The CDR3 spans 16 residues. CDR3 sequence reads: CASIQGGAGSNEKLFF. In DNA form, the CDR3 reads TGTGCCAGCATTCAAGGCGGGGCAGGGTCTAATGAAAAACTGTTTTTT. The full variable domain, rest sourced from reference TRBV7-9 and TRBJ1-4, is DTGVSQNPRHKITKRGQNVTFRCDPISEHNRLYWYRQTLGQGPEFLTYFQNEAQLEKSRLLSDRFSAERPKGSFSTLEIQRTEQGDSAMYLCASIQGGAGSNEKLFFGSGTQLSVL.

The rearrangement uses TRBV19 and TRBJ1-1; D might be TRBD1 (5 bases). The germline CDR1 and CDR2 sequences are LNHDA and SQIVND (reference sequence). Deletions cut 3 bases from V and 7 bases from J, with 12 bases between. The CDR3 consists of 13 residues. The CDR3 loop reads CASSIGGRDEAFF. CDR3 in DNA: TGTGCCAGTAGTATCGGGGGGAGGGATGAAGCTTTCTTT.

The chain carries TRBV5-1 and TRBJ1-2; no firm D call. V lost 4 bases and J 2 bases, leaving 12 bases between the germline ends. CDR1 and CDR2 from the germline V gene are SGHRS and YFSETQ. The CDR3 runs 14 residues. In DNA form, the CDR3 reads TGCGCCAGCAGCCCTGGGGAGGCAAACTATGGCTACACCTTC. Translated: CASSPGEANYGYTF.

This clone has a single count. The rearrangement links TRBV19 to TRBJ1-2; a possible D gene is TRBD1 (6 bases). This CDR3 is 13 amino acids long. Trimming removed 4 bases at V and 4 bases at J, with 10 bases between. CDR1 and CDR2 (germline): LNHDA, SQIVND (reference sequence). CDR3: CASSTQGTYGYTF. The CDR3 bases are TGTGCCAGTAGTACCCAGGGGACCTATGGCTACACCTTC.

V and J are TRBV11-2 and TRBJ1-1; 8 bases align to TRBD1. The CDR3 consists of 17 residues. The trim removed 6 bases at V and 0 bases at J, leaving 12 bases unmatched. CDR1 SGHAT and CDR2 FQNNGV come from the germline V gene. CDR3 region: CASRRRGTGLMNTEAFF. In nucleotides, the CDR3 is TGTGCCAGCAGACGTCGGGGGACAGGACTCATGAACACTGAAGCTTTCTTT. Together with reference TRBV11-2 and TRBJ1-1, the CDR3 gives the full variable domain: EAGVAQSPRYKIIEKRQSVAFWCNPISGHATLYWYQQILGQGPKLLIQFQNNGVVDDSQLPKDRFSAERLKGVDSTLKIQPAKLEDSAVYLCASRRRGTGLMNTEAFFGQGTRLTVV.

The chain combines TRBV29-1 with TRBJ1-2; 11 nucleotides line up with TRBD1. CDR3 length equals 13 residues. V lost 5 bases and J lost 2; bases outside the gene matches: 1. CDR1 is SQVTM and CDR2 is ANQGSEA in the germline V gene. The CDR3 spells CSVRTGGNYGYTF. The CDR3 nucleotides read TGCAGCGTTCGGACAGGGGGCAACTATGGCTACACCTTC.

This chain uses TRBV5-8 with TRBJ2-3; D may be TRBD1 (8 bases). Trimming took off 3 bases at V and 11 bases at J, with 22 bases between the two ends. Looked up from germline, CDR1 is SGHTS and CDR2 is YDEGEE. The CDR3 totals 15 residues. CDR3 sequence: CASSWTGRARIGQYF. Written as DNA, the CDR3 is TGTGCCAGCAGCTGGACAGGGAGGGCTAGGATAGGGCAGTATTTT.

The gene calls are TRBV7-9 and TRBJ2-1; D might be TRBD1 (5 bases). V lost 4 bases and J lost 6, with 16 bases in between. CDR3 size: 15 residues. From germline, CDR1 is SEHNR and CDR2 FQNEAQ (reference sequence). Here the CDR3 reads CASSSPLQGTNEQFF. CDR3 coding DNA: TGTGCCAGCAGCTCACCCCTGCAGGGTACCAATGAGCAGTTCTTC.

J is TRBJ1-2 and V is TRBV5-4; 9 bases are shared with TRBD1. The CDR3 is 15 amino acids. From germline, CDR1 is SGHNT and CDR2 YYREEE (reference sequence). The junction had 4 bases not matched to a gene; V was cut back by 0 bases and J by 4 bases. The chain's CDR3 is CASSLAGQGSYGYTF. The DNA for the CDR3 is TGTGCCAGCAGCTTGGCGGGACAGGGTAGCTATGGCTACACCTTC.

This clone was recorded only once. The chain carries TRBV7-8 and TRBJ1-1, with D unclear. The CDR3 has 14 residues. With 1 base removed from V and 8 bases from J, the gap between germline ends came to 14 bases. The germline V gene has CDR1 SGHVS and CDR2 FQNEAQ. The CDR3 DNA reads TGTGCCAGCAGCTTAGATTGGAGTTCGGGAGAAGCTTTCTTT. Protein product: CASSLDWSSGEAFF.

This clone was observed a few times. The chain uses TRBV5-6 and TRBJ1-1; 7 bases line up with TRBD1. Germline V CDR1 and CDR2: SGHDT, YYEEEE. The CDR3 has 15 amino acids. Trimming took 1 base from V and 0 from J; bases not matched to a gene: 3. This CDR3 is CASSLRDRLNTEAFF. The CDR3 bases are TGTGCCAGCAGCTTGAGGGACAGATTGAACACTGAAGCTTTCTTT.

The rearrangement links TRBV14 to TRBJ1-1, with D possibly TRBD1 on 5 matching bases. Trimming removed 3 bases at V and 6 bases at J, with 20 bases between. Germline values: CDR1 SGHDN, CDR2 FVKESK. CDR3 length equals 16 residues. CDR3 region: CASSHDLTGRMAEAFF. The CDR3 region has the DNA TGTGCCAGCAGCCATGATTTAACAGGTCGGATGGCTGAAGCTTTCTTT. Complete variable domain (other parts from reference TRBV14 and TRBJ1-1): EAGVTQFPSHSVIEKGQTVTLRCDPISGHDNLYWYRRVMGKEIKFLLHFVKESKQDESGMPNNRFLAERTGGTYSTLKVQPAELEDSGVYFCASSHDLTGRMAEAFFGQGTRLTVV.

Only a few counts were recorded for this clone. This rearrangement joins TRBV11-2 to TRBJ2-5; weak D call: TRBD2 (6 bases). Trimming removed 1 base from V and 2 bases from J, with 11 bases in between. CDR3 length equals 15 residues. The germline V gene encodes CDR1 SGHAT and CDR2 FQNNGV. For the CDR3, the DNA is TGTGCCAGCAGCTTAGTGGGGGGAACTCAAGAGACCCAGTACTTC. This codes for CASSLVGGTQETQYF.

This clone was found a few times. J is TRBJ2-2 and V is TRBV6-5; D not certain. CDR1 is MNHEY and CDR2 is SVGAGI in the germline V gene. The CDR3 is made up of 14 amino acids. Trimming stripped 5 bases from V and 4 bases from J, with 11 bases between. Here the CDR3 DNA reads TGTGCCAGCAGTCGCCGGGTCTTCACCGGGGAGCTGTTTTTT. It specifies CASSRRVFTGELFF.